What follows are 2 T cell receptor beta chains derived from one specimen sequenced in a study of vaccination effects on CD4 cells after COVID-19 (dated by TCRdb to between 2021 and 2024). The library was built by means of the immunoSEQ multiplex PCR assay. Held by TCRdb, this immuneACCESS table contains in-frame sequences only and omits some clones. Under half of the omission traces to an unresolved V gene where checked; the cause of the rest is unknown. For this sample the table gives 60,000 to 75,000 clones, of which around 70% were detected only once. Around 5% of the sample is held by the ten biggest clonotypes. These receptors have no known antigen. To identify antigen-specific CD4+ T cell clonotypes by their expansion, the ViraFEST assay first stimulated PBMC with viral peptide pools and then applied TCR sequencing. After approximately eleven days of culture, CD4+ T cells were isolated with the EasySep CD4+ T cell isolation kit. Convalescent patients had PCR-confirmed SARS-CoV-2 infection between March and December 2020, before Alpha, Beta and Delta variants emerged in the United States.

Sequencing was performed on CD4+ T cells from PBMCs cultured with HIV peptides, taken before COVID-19 vaccination. According to the study, the label for this sample's cell subset or site signals: HIV-1 Nef peptide pool negative control/reference culture. These TCRs come from a human donor who had a prior SARS-CoV-2 infection.

The rearrangement links TRBV10-3 to TRBJ2-7; D is unresolved. Germline V gene sequence: CDR1 ENHRY, CDR2 SYGVKD. This CDR3 comprises 16 residues. Trimming took off 10 bases at V and 4 bases at J, with 26 bases between the two ends. In DNA, the CDR3 is TGTGCCACCCAAGATCCCAAGCGCAATAATGAATACGAGCAGTACTTC. As protein: CATQDPKRNNEYEQYF.

This chain uses TRBV6-1 with TRBJ2-5; 10 nucleotides match TRBD2. The germline CDR1 and CDR2 sequences are MNHNS and SASEGT. The CDR3 consists of 16 residues. Trimming removed 2 bases from V and 5 bases from J; junction bases left unmatched: 8. CDR3 amino acids: CASSEFFGTSAETQYF. As DNA, the CDR3 is TGTGCCAGCAGTGAATTTTTCGGGACTAGCGCGGAGACCCAGTACTTC.